The 21 T cell receptor beta chains reported below all come from one sample, sequenced in a study of OX40 agonist ivuxolimab in advanced cancers. Assay used: immunoSEQ multiplex PCR; TCRdb lists only in-frame clones, some missing. The data hold around 95,000 clones, with 70% to 90% observed a single time. The material was CD4+ or CD8+ T cells sorted from blood, obtained in a trial of the OX40 agonist ivuxolimab. All receptors derive from an adult with an advanced solid tumor such as melanoma, head and neck, liver or kidney cancer.

This clone came up once. The chain is built from TRBV28 and TRBJ2-5; a possible D gene is TRBD2 (7 bases). V lost 5 bases to trimming and J lost 2 bases, with 15 bases between them. The CDR3 totals 15 residues. Germline values: CDR1 MDHEN, CDR2 SYDVKM. The CDR3 reads CASSKGGRNQETQYF. The CDR3 DNA sequence: TGTGCCAGCAGTAAGGGGGGGCGGAATCAAGAGACCCAGTACTTC.

The chain uses TRBV4-2 and TRBJ2-3; TRBD2 agrees at 7 bases. The germline gives CDR1 LGHNA, CDR2 YNFKEQ. The V gene end was trimmed by 0 bases and the J gene end by 3 bases; junction bases not matched to a gene: 12. The CDR3 has 18 residues. The CDR3 sequence is CASSQDRRGTTRTDTQYF. In DNA form, the CDR3 reads TGTGCCAGCAGCCAAGATAGGCGGGGGACTACAAGGACAGATACGCAGTATTTT.

The chain links TRBV28 to TRBJ1-5; 9 nucleotides align to TRBD1. The ends lost 6 bases at V and 4 bases at J; junction bases unmatched: 7. Germline lookup yields CDR1 MDHEN and CDR2 SYDVKM. This CDR3 has 15 amino acids. The CDR3 bases are TGTGCCAGCAGCCGGACAGGGGCCGCAAATCAGCCCCAGCATTTT. Translated: CASSRTGAANQPQHF.

This clone has just one count. The CDR3 region is CASSLAQRGLDTQYF. As DNA, the CDR3 is TGTGCCAGCAGCTTGGCCCAGCGGGGGTTAGATACGCAGTATTTT. The V and J genes are TRBV5-4 and TRBJ2-3; the match to TRBD2 covers 8 bases. This CDR3 has 15 amino acids. Germline loops: CDR1 SGHNT, CDR2 YYREEE (reference sequence). V shed 0 bases and J 5 bases; nucleotides not matched to a gene: 5.

This chain connects TRBV27 to TRBJ2-2, with 8 bases that match TRBD1. This CDR3 is built from 16 residues. Germline V gene lookup returns CDR1 MNHEY and CDR2 SMNVEV (reference sequence). The V gene end was trimmed by 5 bases and the J gene end by 0 bases; junction bases not matched to a gene: 5. In nucleotides, the CDR3 is TGTGCCAGCAGTCGTTGGACAGGGACGAACACCGGGGAGCTGTTTTTT. Translated, it gives CASSRWTGTNTGELFF.

This clone has just a few counts. A read error may account for a junction end that differs from germline. The rearrangement uses TRBV11-2 and TRBJ2-7; no firm D call. The CDR3 has 11 residues. The V gene's germline CDR1 is SGHAT and CDR2 FQNNGV. CDR3 in amino acids: CASSLGGPEAF. The CDR3, as DNA: TGTGCCAGCAGCTTAGGAGGCCCAGAGGCCTTC.

V gene TRBV14 combines with J gene TRBJ2-1; D is possibly TRBD2 (6 bases). The germline gives CDR1 SGHDN, CDR2 FVKESK. Trimming removed 0 bases at V and 9 bases at J, with 24 bases between. The CDR3 length is 18 residues. In DNA, the CDR3 is TGTGCCAGCAGCCAAGACTCCACGCTAGGCTTGGTGGGGGGTGAGCAGTTCTTC. Translated: CASSQDSTLGLVGGEQFF. The full variable domain, with the rest looked up from reference TRBV14 and TRBJ2-1, is EAGVTQFPSHSVIEKGQTVTLRCDPISGHDNLYWYRRVMGKEIKFLLHFVKESKQDESGMPNNRFLAERTGGTYSTLKVQPAELEDSGVYFCASSQDSTLGLVGGEQFFGPGTRLTVL.

This rearrangement joins TRBV6-5 to TRBJ2-7, with unresolved D. This CDR3 has 14 residues. The ends were cut back, 6 bases at V and 3 bases at J, with 15 bases in the middle. Germline V gene lookup returns CDR1 MNHEY and CDR2 SVGAGI. The CDR3 protein is CASRPGPPDYEQYF. The CDR3 DNA follows: TGTGCCAGCAGGCCGGGTCCTCCGGACTACGAGCAGTACTTC.

CDR3 nucleotide sequence: TGTGCCAGCAGCCCCTTGACGGTGGCTGGAAACACCATATATTTT. It is translated as CASSPLTVAGNTIYF. The rearrangement uses TRBV6-1 and TRBJ1-3, with D unresolved. CDR1 and CDR2 (germline): MNHNS, SASEGT. CDR3 size: 15 residues. V was trimmed by 6 bases and J by 2 bases, leaving 14 bases between them.

The rearrangement joins TRBV9 to TRBJ2-3; TRBD1 might be the D (5 bases). V was clipped by 2 bases and J by 4 bases, with 17 bases between them. Germline assignment: CDR1 SGDLS and CDR2 YYNGEE. The CDR3 loop spans 16 amino acids. The CDR3 protein is CASSVLLGAVSDTQYF. CDR3 nucleotide sequence: TGTGCCAGCAGCGTGTTATTAGGGGCAGTTTCAGATACGCAGTATTTT.

This chain uses TRBV2 with TRBJ1-1; perhaps TRBD1 as D (5 bases). V lost 6 bases, J lost 4 bases, and 12 bases lay in between. CDR3 length: 13 amino acids. The germline V gene has CDR1 SNHLY and CDR2 FYNNEI. The CDR3 region is CASRDSQFTEAFF. As DNA, the CDR3 is TGTGCCAGCAGAGACAGCCAGTTCACTGAAGCTTTCTTT.

The rearrangement uses TRBV2 and TRBJ2-7; 7 nucleotides line up with TRBD1. The CDR3 runs to 12 residues. The germline V gene has CDR1 SNHLY and CDR2 FYNNEI. Germline trimming cut 8 bases from V and 3 bases from J; bases unmatched to any gene: 4. In nucleotides, the CDR3 is TGTGCCAGCCTGGGGACAGACTACGAGCAGTACTTC. Amino acids: CASLGTDYEQYF.

The rearrangement uses TRBV10-3 and TRBJ1-6; TRBD1 aligns across 7 bases. With V trimmed by 5 bases and J by 7 bases, 8 bases remained unmatched. The CDR3 totals 15 residues. CDR1 ENHRY and CDR2 SYGVKD come from the germline V gene. DNA of the CDR3: TGTGCCATCAGTAGATCCGGGACAGAGAATTCACCCCTCCACTTT. This translates into CAISRSGTENSPLHF.

The gene calls are TRBV14 and TRBJ1-6; no reliable D call. The germline CDR1 and CDR2 sequences are SGHDN and FVKESK. V was clipped by 2 bases and J by 12 bases, with 8 bases between them. The CDR3 sequence is 12 residues long. CDR3 protein: CASSQPPLPLHF. DNA of the CDR3: TGTGCCAGCAGCCAACCCCCATTACCCCTCCACTTT.

The DNA of the CDR3 is TGTGCCAGCAGTTATGATCGGGGCTCGGGGGAGCTGTTTTTT. The encoded protein is CASSYDRGSGELFF. The chain uses TRBV6-6 and TRBJ2-2; D is possibly TRBD1 or TRBD2 (5 bases each). With 3 bases removed from V and 8 bases from J, the gap between germline ends came to 13 bases. This CDR3 has 14 amino acids. Germline lookup yields CDR1 MNHNY and CDR2 SVGAGI (reference sequence).

This rearrangement joins TRBV28 to TRBJ2-1; TRBD2 aligns across 7 bases. The V gene end was trimmed by 1 base and the J gene end by 8 bases; junction bases not matched to a gene: 11. This CDR3 is built from 16 residues. CDR1 and CDR2 (germline): MDHEN, SYDVKM. The CDR3: CASSLSRGRVTDEQFF. Here the CDR3 DNA reads TGTGCCAGCAGTTTATCTCGTGGGAGGGTCACGGATGAGCAGTTCTTC.

The chain links TRBV5-1 to TRBJ2-1, with D tentatively TRBD2 (5 bases). Germline V gives CDR1 SGHRS, CDR2 YFSETQ. V was shortened by 3 bases and J by 2 bases, with 9 bases between the two germline ends. The CDR3 covers 14 residues. CDR3 amino acids: CASSSRETYNEQFF. CDR3 sequence (DNA): TGCGCCAGCAGCTCCCGGGAAACCTACAATGAGCAGTTCTTC.

The gene calls are TRBV27 and TRBJ2-7; 8 bases are a match to TRBD1. The CDR3 spans 13 residues. The ends lost 5 bases at V and 5 bases at J; junction bases unmatched: 5. Germline CDR1 MNHEY, CDR2 SMNVEV (reference sequence). Here the CDR3 reads CASSTQGAHEQYF. In nucleotides, the CDR3 is TGTGCCAGCAGTACTCAGGGGGCTCACGAGCAGTACTTC.

This chain connects TRBV30 to TRBJ1-2, with D unresolved. The V and J ends lost 3 bases and 4 bases respectively, with 12 bases between them. Germline assignment: CDR1 GTSNPN and CDR2 SVGIG (reference sequence). The CDR3 is 13 amino acids. CDR3 sequence: CAWSNAGIYGYTF. CDR3 nucleotide sequence: TGTGCCTGGAGCAACGCGGGGATCTATGGCTACACCTTC.

The rearrangement joins TRBV9 to TRBJ2-5; a possible D gene is TRBD1 (6 bases). The V and J ends lost 4 bases and 5 bases respectively, with 18 bases between them. This CDR3 comprises 15 residues. In germline, CDR1 is SGDLS, CDR2 YYNGEE. The CDR3, as DNA: TGTGCCAGCAGCTCTAGAACAGGGCCTGGGGAGACCCAGTACTTC. Translated, it gives CASSSRTGPGETQYF.

The rearrangement links TRBV9 to TRBJ2-1; tentatively, D is TRBD2 (5 bases). The length of the CDR3 is 15 residues. The ends were cut back, 1 base at V and 9 bases at J, with 17 bases in the middle. Germline CDR1 SGDLS, CDR2 YYNGEE. For the CDR3, the DNA is TGTGCCAGCAGCGTAACTAGTAGAACTGCCAGTGAGCAGTTCTTC. Residues: CASSVTSRTASEQFF.